Sequencing of this T cell receptor (beta chain) was carried out in a study of T cells in Graves' hyperthyroidism and ophthalmopathy. Study-level results: Ophthalmopathy prediction by the model preceded onset by a median about 6.3 months.

Points on this clonotype: What it recognizes is unknown.

Trimming took off 2 bases at V and 7 bases at J, with 11 bases between the two ends. Per the germline V gene, CDR1 is SEHNR and CDR2 is FQNEAQ (reference sequence). The CDR3 totals 13 residues. The investigators amplified TCR beta CDR3 regions from RNA transcripts. HTBI primers were used for first-round RT-PCR of the TCR CDR3. TCRdb passed the multiplex PCR reads through MiXCR, listing each CDR3 protein once. The sample contains approximately 530,000 distinct CDR3 sequences, approximately 16% of which appear only once. The chain uses TRBV7-9 and TRBJ1-1; D gene uncertain. The sequenced material came from blood. The clonotype was recovered from a young woman with Graves' hyperthyroidism. For the CDR3, the DNA is TGTGCCAGCAGCTTATTGGGCACAGTTGAAGCTTTCTTT. Translating it yields CASSLLGTVEAFF.